The next 11 T cell receptor beta chains were all read from a single sample in a study of cytomegalovirus exposure and HLA in healthy donors. In the PCR, 60 Vbeta and 13 Jbeta primers were used. Generated by immunoSEQ multiplex PCR, the TCRdb table keeps only in-frame clones and is missing some. The sample carries some 200,000 clones, approximately 78% recorded once. Sequencing input: PBMCs. These receptors were obtained from a woman aged 18 to 35 in good health and CMV-seronegative.

Only a few counts were recorded for this clone. The chain uses TRBV19 and TRBJ2-5; TRBD1 might be the D (6 bases). The V end was cut by 4 bases, the J end by 2 bases, with 11 bases between. Germline V CDR1 and CDR2: LNHDA, SQIVND (reference sequence). This CDR3 contains 14 residues. The CDR3 sequence: CASSTTTGQETQYF. For the CDR3, the DNA is TGTGCCAGTAGTACCACTACAGGGCAAGAGACCCAGTACTTC.

The rearrangement joins TRBV27 to TRBJ1-2, with TRBD1 identical over 8 bases. V was pared by 5 bases and J by 4 bases, with 9 bases of the junction left unmatched. The CDR3 spans 15 residues. Germline CDR1 reads MNHEY; CDR2 reads SMNVEV (reference sequence). The chain's CDR3 is CASSPTGQEGYGYTF. DNA of the CDR3: TGTGCCAGCAGTCCGACGGGACAGGAGGGCTATGGCTACACCTTC.

The chain has TRBV19 and TRBJ2-7, with 7 bases matching TRBD1. V lost 7 bases to trimming and J lost 2 bases; unmatched junction nucleotides: 8. The germline V gene has CDR1 LNHDA and CDR2 SQIVND (reference sequence). The CDR3 has 14 residues. CDR3 DNA: TGTGCCAGTACCGCCGGGACAGCAACCTACGAGCAGTACTTC. Translation gives CASTAGTATYEQYF.

J is TRBJ2-5 and V is TRBV19, with TRBD2 matching over 7 bases. Germline loops: CDR1 LNHDA, CDR2 SQIVND (reference sequence). The CDR3 covers 13 residues. The ends lost 5 bases at V and 3 bases at J; junction bases unmatched: 3. The CDR3 region has the DNA TGTGCCAGTAGTCCGCTAGCGGAAGAGACCCAGTACTTC. Translation: CASSPLAEETQYF.

V usage is TRBV9 and J usage is TRBJ2-3; 16 bases map to TRBD2. The CDR3 length is 19 residues. Germline CDR1 is SGDLS and CDR2 is YYNGEE. The ends lost 3 bases at V and 5 bases at J; junction bases unmatched: 12. CDR3 sequence: CASSAIGTSGGAGEDTQYF. As DNA, the CDR3 is TGTGCCAGCAGCGCGATTGGGACTAGCGGGGGGGCCGGAGAAGATACGCAGTATTTT.

About this clone: This same CDR3 is encoded by further DNA sequences in the sample. The rearrangement joins TRBV28 to TRBJ1-5; D remains ambiguous. In germline, CDR1 is MDHEN, CDR2 SYDVKM. V was cut by 6 bases and J by 0 bases, with 12 bases left in between. This CDR3 region has 15 residues. In DNA, the CDR3 is TGTGCCAGCAGCAGAAGGAGTGGTAGCAATCAGCCCCAGCATTTT. Protein product: CASSRRSGSNQPQHF.

The chain links TRBV28 to TRBJ2-2; D may be TRBD1 (5 bases). V was trimmed by 6 bases and J by 3 bases, leaving 5 bases between them. CDR3 length equals 12 residues. Germline assignment: CDR1 MDHEN and CDR2 SYDVKM. The CDR3, as DNA: TGTGCCAGCAGCAGGGACACCGGGGAGCTGTTTTTT. Its translation: CASSRDTGELFF.

The chain joins TRBV2 to TRBJ2-5; 11 bases align to TRBD1. The germline gives CDR1 SNHLY, CDR2 FYNNEI. The CDR3 has 15 residues. J was trimmed by 5 bases and V by 9 bases; bases with no gene match: 11. For the CDR3, the DNA is TGTGCCAGGACCAGGAGGACAGGGGGCGGGGAGACCCAGTACTTC. Residues: CARTRRTGGGETQYF.

This chain joins TRBV27 and TRBJ2-3; a possible D gene is TRBD1 (5 bases). Germline V gene data show CDR1 as MNHEY and CDR2 as SMNVEV (reference sequence). Trimming took 4 bases from V and 4 from J, leaving 12 bases between them. The CDR3 has 14 amino acids. This CDR3 reads CASSYNRNADTQYF. In DNA, the CDR3 is TGTGCCAGCAGTTATAACAGGAACGCAGATACGCAGTATTTT.

This rearrangement joins TRBV30 to TRBJ2-6; the D gene is possibly TRBD2 (5 bases). Between the trimmed V and J ends, which lost 0 bases and 0 bases, there was a span of 24 bases. Germline loops: CDR1 GTSNPN, CDR2 SVGIG (reference sequence). The CDR3 consists of 21 residues. CDR3 amino acids: CAWSVRSFEVARLSGANVLTF. For the CDR3, the DNA is TGTGCCTGGAGTGTAAGATCATTCGAGGTAGCGCGCCTCTCTGGGGCCAACGTCCTGACTTTC. Supplemented by reference TRBV30 and TRBJ2-6, the full variable domain reads SQTIHQWPATLVQPVGSPLSLECTVEGTSNPNLYWYRQAAGRGLQLLFYSVGIGQISSEVPQNLSASRPQDRQFILSSKKLLLSDSGFYLCAWSVRSFEVARLSGANVLTFGAGSRLTVL.

This sequence joins TRBV7-8 and TRBJ1-3; no clear D. V was cut by 1 base and J by 4 bases, with 14 bases left in between. Germline-derived CDR1 and CDR2 are SGHVS and FQNEAQ. The CDR3 consists of 16 residues. The CDR3, as DNA: TGTGCCAGCAGCTTAGGGGCAACCAGTGTAGGAAACACCATATATTTT. Translating gives CASSLGATSVGNTIYF.